This T cell receptor beta chain was identified in a study of control samples from healthy donors and cancer patients. The CDR3 totals 13 residues. V trimming: 5 bases; J trimming: 5 bases; junction bases outside the gene matches: 5. Germline-derived CDR1 and CDR2 are MNHEY and SVGAGI. Produced via immunoSEQ multiplex PCR; TCRdb's table is partial and in-frame only. The table lists 150,000 to 200,000 clones, 91% of them singletons, with 1.5% in the top ten. The V and J genes are TRBV6-5 and TRBJ1-1, with 7 nucleotides matching TRBD1. The origin of this receptor is a woman aged 25 to 45 in good health. Sequenced sample: blood. The CDR3 nucleotides are TGTGCCAGCAGTCAGGGGGTCGAAACTGAAGCTTTCTTT. Its protein product is CASSQGVETEAFF.